A single sample is the source of the 31 T cell receptor beta chains below, sequenced in a study of CD8+ T cells in alopecia areata. Treatment indicated: oral pan-JAK inhibitor, 5-10 mg twice daily. Reverse transcribed after extraction, RNA yielded cDNA as the sequencing template. Measured with immunoSEQ multiplex PCR; TCRdb has only the in-frame clones, and not every one. The table has about 120,000 clones, roughly 63% seen once. The material sequenced was CD8+ T cells sorted from blood, taken at week 4, from a patient treated with tofacitinib. These receptors came from a human donor with alopecia areata.

This clone was counted a few times. V and J are TRBV29-1 and TRBJ2-7, with a tentative D call TRBD2 (5 bases). The germline CDR1 and CDR2 sequences are SQVTM and ANQGSEA. Trimming cost V 6 bases and J 3 bases, with 18 bases left between them. This CDR3 spans 14 amino acids. CDR3 sequence (DNA): TGCAGCGTCGTGTGGAGTGGCGGAGGCTACGAGCAGTACTTC. This encodes CSVVWSGGGYEQYF.

The count of this clone is one. V gene TRBV29-1 combines with J gene TRBJ2-3; perhaps TRBD2 as D (5 bases). V was trimmed by 4 bases and J by 2 bases, leaving 7 bases between them. In germline, CDR1 is SQVTM, CDR2 ANQGSEA. The CDR3 sequence is 12 residues long. The CDR3 region has the DNA TGCAGCGTTGCGGGGTTCACAGATACGCAGTATTTT. Its protein is CSVAGFTDTQYF.

This clone came up a few times. This rearrangement joins TRBV13 to TRBJ2-7, with TRBD2 identical over 11 bases. In germline, CDR1 is PRHDT, CDR2 FYEKMQ (reference sequence). V was clipped by 5 bases and J by 5 bases; unmatched bases: 5. The CDR3 covers 14 residues. The CDR3 DNA is TGTGCCAGCAGCCCCAGACTAGCGGGAAACGAGCAGTACTTC. Its protein product is CASSPRLAGNEQYF.

The chain couples TRBV13 to TRBJ2-1, with unresolved D. The CDR3 has 14 residues. CDR1 is PRHDT, CDR2 FYEKMQ, per germline (reference sequence). The germline V and J ends were trimmed by 5 bases and 8 bases, with 16 bases remaining between them. CDR3 residues: CASSPPTDPDEQFF. The CDR3 region has the DNA TGTGCCAGCAGCCCTCCGACCGATCCTGATGAGCAGTTCTTC.

A word on this clone: The sample contains more than one DNA sequence encoding this CDR3. The chain has TRBV30 and TRBJ2-1; weak D call: TRBD2 (7 bases). The CDR3 extends over 13 amino acids. Trimming stripped 0 bases from V and 10 bases from J, with 13 bases between. Per germline, CDR1 GTSNPN and CDR2 SVGIG (reference sequence). The CDR3 DNA sequence: TGTGCCTGGAGTGTGGGGGGGCCTGGAGAGCAGTTCTTC. Translated: CAWSVGGPGEQFF.

The V and J genes are TRBV6-5 and TRBJ1-5, with D possibly being TRBD1 (5 bases). This CDR3 is 15 amino acids long. The V end was cut by 6 bases, the J end by 0 bases, with 12 bases between. Germline CDR1 MNHEY, CDR2 SVGAGI. CDR3 DNA sequence: TGTGCCAGCAGAGAACAGGTGTATAGCAATCAGCCCCAGCATTTT. This translates into CASREQVYSNQPQHF.

This clone was detected a few times. The rearrangement joins TRBV5-4 to TRBJ2-3; 11 bases align to TRBD2. With 4 bases clipped from V and 5 bases from J, the junction kept 12 bases outside the gene matches. Germline lookup yields CDR1 SGHNT and CDR2 YYREEE (reference sequence). CDR3 length: 17 residues. CDR3: CASSQGPTSGGQDTQYF. DNA for the CDR3: TGTGCCAGCAGCCAAGGACCTACTAGCGGGGGTCAAGATACGCAGTATTTT.

The chain combines TRBV15 with TRBJ1-1, with D tentatively TRBD1 (6 bases). The CDR3 runs 13 residues. V lost 8 bases and J lost 5, with 15 bases in between. The germline CDR1 and CDR2 sequences are LNHNV and YYDKDF (reference sequence). The DNA of the CDR3 is TGTGCCACCCGGGACGGGGGGCGTACTGAAGCTTTCTTT. This sequence encodes CATRDGGRTEAFF.

V is TRBV30 and J is TRBJ1-1, with a possible D match to TRBD1 (5 bases). V was pared by 0 bases and J by 5 bases, with 19 bases between. CDR3 length: 16 amino acids. Per germline, CDR1 GTSNPN and CDR2 SVGIG (reference sequence). The DNA of the CDR3 is TGTGCCTGGAGTGTACGGGCAGGGCGCCTCCGAACTGAAGCTTTCTTT. Amino acids: CAWSVRAGRLRTEAFF.

This clone turned up a few times. The chain is built from TRBV14 and TRBJ2-1, with unresolved D. Trimming shortened V by 1 base and J by 12 bases, and 13 bases separated the two germline ends. The CDR3 runs 13 residues. The germline V gene has CDR1 SGHDN and CDR2 FVKESK. The CDR3 spells CASSQGTLWGQFF. CDR3 nucleotide sequence: TGTGCCAGCAGCCAAGGCACCTTATGGGGGCAGTTCTTC.

Comment on this clone: Additional DNA sequences in this sample encode the identical CDR3. The chain employs TRBV30 and TRBJ1-5; D uncertain. V was cut by 1 base and J by 0 bases, with 4 bases left in between. The CDR3 is 13 residues long. Germline V lookup: CDR1 GTSNPN, CDR2 SVGIG (reference sequence). The CDR3 nucleotides are TGTGCCTGGAGTGGGGATAGCAATCAGCCCCAGCATTTT. Protein product: CAWSGDSNQPQHF.

The rearrangement joins TRBV27 to TRBJ1-1; 8 bases match TRBD1. Trimming cost V 5 bases and J 4 bases; bases outside gene matches: 12. The V gene's germline CDR1 is MNHEY and CDR2 SMNVEV (reference sequence). The length of the CDR3 is 16 residues. The CDR3 DNA reads as TGTGCCAGCAGTCCGTCGACAGGGGACACGATCACTGAAGCTTTCTTT. Its translation is CASSPSTGDTITEAFF.

This clone was seen only once. The rearrangement joins TRBV27 to TRBJ2-7; TRBD2 is a possible D gene (6 bases). V was pared by 5 bases and J by 6 bases, with 11 bases between. The CDR3 is 12 amino acids. Germline V gene sequence: CDR1 MNHEY, CDR2 SMNVEV (reference sequence). The CDR3 nucleotides read TGTGCCAGCAGTCTCGGGACTTTCGAGCAGTACTTC. It translates to CASSLGTFEQYF.

The genes are TRBV6-6 and TRBJ2-1; no reliable D call. CDR3 length: 12 residues. Germline V gives CDR1 MNHNY, CDR2 SVGAGI (reference sequence). V dropped 8 bases and J dropped 0 bases, with 5 bases sitting between them. The CDR3 nucleotides read TGTGCCAGCCACACCTCCTACAATGAGCAGTTCTTC. Encoded protein: CASHTSYNEQFF.

The sample holds a few counts of this clone. This chain uses TRBV5-6 with TRBJ2-2; D unclear. V was trimmed by 0 bases and J by 7 bases, leaving 13 bases between them. The germline gives CDR1 SGHDT, CDR2 YYEEEE. This CDR3 has 15 residues. The CDR3 region is CASSLGATDLGELFF. In DNA, the CDR3 is TGTGCCAGCAGCTTGGGGGCCACCGACCTCGGGGAGCTGTTTTTT.

This clone was picked up a small number of times. The V gene is TRBV4-1, the J gene TRBJ1-2, with D possibly being TRBD1 (5 bases). Germline CDR1 is MGHRA and CDR2 is YSYEKL. V was cut by 0 bases and J by 2 bases, with 16 bases left in between. The CDR3 is 17 residues long. CDR3 DNA sequence: TGCGCCAGCAGCCAAGAGTCCCTTCAGGGAGAGAACTATGGCTACACCTTC. The encoded protein is CASSQESLQGENYGYTF.

The chain uses TRBV7-9 and TRBJ2-7; D may be TRBD1 (6 bases). Germline CDR1 is SEHNR and CDR2 is FQNEAQ (reference sequence). The CDR3 has 15 amino acids. Trimming removed 4 bases at V and 3 bases at J, with 16 bases between. CDR3 sequence: CASSSITGKGYEQYF. CDR3 coding DNA: TGTGCCAGCAGCTCAATAACAGGGAAGGGCTACGAGCAGTACTTC. Supplemented by reference TRBV7-9 and TRBJ2-7, the full variable domain reads DTGVSQNPRHKITKRGQNVTFRCDPISEHNRLYWYRQTLGQGPEFLTYFQNEAQLEKSRLLSDRFSAERPKGSFSTLEIQRTEQGDSAMYLCASSSITGKGYEQYFGPGTRLTVT.

This clone was recorded once. V and J are TRBV5-8 and TRBJ2-5, with D perhaps matching TRBD1 (6 bases). Germline V CDR1 and CDR2: SGHTS, YDEGEE. This CDR3 comprises 16 residues. The ends were cut back, 1 base at V and 5 bases at J, with 18 bases in the middle. The CDR3 is CASSLFVGIQGETQYF. DNA of the CDR3: TGTGCCAGCAGCTTGTTCGTGGGGATCCAGGGGGAGACCCAGTACTTC. The whole variable domain, remainder taken from reference TRBV5-8 and TRBJ2-5, is EAGVTQSPTHLIKTRGQQATLRCSPISGHTSVYWYQQALGLGLQFLLWYDEGEERNRGNFPPRFSGRQFPNYSSELNVNALELEDSALYLCASSLFVGIQGETQYFGPGTRLLVL.

This rearrangement joins TRBV30 to TRBJ1-1; D gene uncertain. Deletions cut 2 bases from V and 1 base from J, with 8 bases between. CDR1 is GTSNPN and CDR2 is SVGIG in the germline V gene (reference sequence). This CDR3 has 13 amino acids. The CDR3 DNA follows: TGTGCCTGGAGTCAAGTCCAGAACACTGAAGCTTTCTTT. It specifies CAWSQVQNTEAFF.

This clone turned up a few times. The genes are TRBV29-1 and TRBJ2-5; 13 nucleotides agree with TRBD2. CDR3 length equals 13 residues. Germline CDR1 reads SQVTM; CDR2 reads ANQGSEA. V trimming: 4 bases; J trimming: 5 bases; junction bases outside the gene matches: 1. CDR3 protein: CSVGGLAGETQYF. DNA for the CDR3: TGCAGCGTTGGGGGACTAGCGGGGGAGACCCAGTACTTC.

V is TRBV25-1 and J is TRBJ1-1, with D perhaps matching TRBD1 (6 bases). Germline assignment: CDR1 MGHDK and CDR2 SYGVNS. Trimming shortened V by 7 bases and J by 1 base, and 13 bases separated the two germline ends. The CDR3 runs to 14 residues. For the CDR3, the DNA is TGTGCCAGCAAACAGGGCGGCGGGAACACTGAAGCTTTCTTT. Protein: CASKQGGGNTEAFF.

The rearrangement uses TRBV27 and TRBJ1-2; the D gene is possibly TRBD1 (6 bases). The germline CDR1 and CDR2 sequences are MNHEY and SMNVEV (reference sequence). The CDR3 sequence is 14 residues long. V was cut by 6 bases and J by 2 bases, with 13 bases left in between. The CDR3 DNA follows: TGTGCCAGCAGCCCCCCTACAGGGAACTATGGCTACACCTTC. Its protein is CASSPPTGNYGYTF.

The chain has TRBV29-1 and TRBJ2-5, with TRBD1 as a possible D gene (6 bases). This CDR3 comprises 12 residues. Trimming pared 5 bases from V and 9 bases from J, leaving 16 bases between. Per germline, CDR1 SQVTM and CDR2 ANQGSEA. The CDR3 DNA sequence: TGCAGCGTTAGGGGGATTTCTGGGTCCCAGTACTTC. It encodes CSVRGISGSQYF.

This clone was observed once. The V call is TRBV28, the J call TRBJ2-3; 8 nucleotides agree with TRBD2. The V gene's germline CDR1 is MDHEN and CDR2 SYDVKM. V was pared by 6 bases and J by 2 bases, with 10 bases of the junction left unmatched. The CDR3 length is 16 residues. CDR3 sequence reads: CASRPGAGASTDTQYF. CDR3 nucleotides: TGTGCCAGCAGACCGGGAGCGGGGGCCTCCACAGATACGCAGTATTTT.

The chain has TRBV6-1 and TRBJ2-7; D gene uncertain. The germline CDR1 and CDR2 sequences are MNHNS and SASEGT. V lost 2 bases and J lost 1, with 12 bases in between. The CDR3 covers 15 residues. CDR3 coding DNA: TGTGCCAGCAGTGAAACGATTGGACCATCCTACGAGCAGTACTTC. Translated: CASSETIGPSYEQYF.

This clone was seen a handful of times. The V and J genes are TRBV11-1 and TRBJ2-3; D is ambiguous. The germline CDR1 and CDR2 sequences are SGHAT and FQDESV (reference sequence). V gave up 5 bases and J gave up 2 bases, with 2 bases separating them. The CDR3 contains 11 residues. Here the CDR3 DNA reads TGTGCCAGCAGCCTCACAGATACGCAGTATTTT. This codes for CASSLTDTQYF.

The chain recombines TRBV27 with TRBJ2-5, with no clear D. The germline V gene has CDR1 MNHEY and CDR2 SMNVEV (reference sequence). Trimming cost V 4 bases and J 0 bases, with 6 bases left between them. The CDR3 length is 13 residues. DNA for the CDR3: TGTGCCAGCAGTTCCCTGTACCAAGAGACCCAGTACTTC. As protein: CASSSLYQETQYF.

The genes are TRBV30 and TRBJ2-5, with D tentatively TRBD1 or TRBD2 (5 bases each). Germline-derived CDR1 and CDR2 are GTSNPN and SVGIG (reference sequence). The CDR3 extends over 14 amino acids. The V and J ends lost 1 base and 3 bases respectively, with 12 bases between them. The CDR3 coding sequence is TGTGCCTGGAGTGAGGGACCATTAGAAGAGACCCAGTACTTC. Translation: CAWSEGPLEETQYF. Variable domain in full (rest from reference TRBV30 and TRBJ2-5): SQTIHQWPATLVQPVGSPLSLECTVEGTSNPNLYWYRQAAGRGLQLLFYSVGIGQISSEVPQNLSASRPQDRQFILSSKKLLLSDSGFYLCAWSEGPLEETQYFGPGTRLLVL.

The CDR3 spells CASSKAGGTEAFF. The CDR3 nucleotides read TGTGCCAGCAGTAAAGCAGGGGGGACTGAAGCTTTCTTT. This chain uses TRBV7-8 with TRBJ1-1; the match to TRBD1 covers 7 bases. CDR1 SGHVS and CDR2 FQNEAQ come from the germline V gene. The V gene end was trimmed by 6 bases and the J gene end by 5 bases; junction bases not matched to a gene: 6. This CDR3 is 13 amino acids long.

V and J are TRBV30 and TRBJ1-5; D gene ambiguous. The CDR3 extends over 15 amino acids. V dropped 0 bases and J dropped 1 base, with 10 bases sitting between them. CDR1 is GTSNPN, CDR2 SVGIG, per germline (reference sequence). The CDR3 loop reads CAWSVHLGSNQPQHF. As DNA, the CDR3 is TGTGCCTGGAGTGTACATCTCGGGAGCAATCAGCCCCAGCATTTT.

Remarks on this clone: The same CDR3 arises from other DNA sequences in this sample as well. This chain joins TRBV30 and TRBJ2-7; 9 bases are shared with TRBD1. Germline V gene lookup returns CDR1 GTSNPN and CDR2 SVGIG (reference sequence). The CDR3 loop spans 12 amino acids. The V gene end was trimmed by 3 bases and the J gene end by 3 bases; junction bases not matched to a gene: 0. The CDR3 coding sequence is TGTGCCTGGAGGGACAGGGGCTACGAGCAGTACTTC. The encoded protein is CAWRDRGYEQYF. Together with reference TRBV30 and TRBJ2-7, the CDR3 gives the full variable domain: SQTIHQWPATLVQPVGSPLSLECTVEGTSNPNLYWYRQAAGRGLQLLFYSVGIGQISSEVPQNLSASRPQDRQFILSSKKLLLSDSGFYLCAWRDRGYEQYFGPGTRLTVT.